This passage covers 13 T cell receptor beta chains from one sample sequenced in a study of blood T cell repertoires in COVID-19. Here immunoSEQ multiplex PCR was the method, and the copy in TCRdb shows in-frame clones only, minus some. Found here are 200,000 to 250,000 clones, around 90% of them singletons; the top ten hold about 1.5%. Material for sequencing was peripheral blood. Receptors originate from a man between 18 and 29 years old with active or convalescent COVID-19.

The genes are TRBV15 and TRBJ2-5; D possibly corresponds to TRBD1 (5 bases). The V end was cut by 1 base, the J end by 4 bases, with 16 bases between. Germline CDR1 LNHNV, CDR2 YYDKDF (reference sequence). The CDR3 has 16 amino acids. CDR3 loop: CATSRALRGTGETQYF. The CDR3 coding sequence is TGTGCCACCAGCAGAGCGTTAAGGGGAACAGGAGAGACCCAGTACTTC.

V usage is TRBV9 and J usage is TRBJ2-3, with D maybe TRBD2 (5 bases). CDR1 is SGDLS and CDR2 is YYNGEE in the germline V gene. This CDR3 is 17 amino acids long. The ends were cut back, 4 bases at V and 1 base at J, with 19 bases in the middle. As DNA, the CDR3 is TGTGCCAGCAGCTTTAGCGAAGGCGGGTCACGCACAGATACGCAGTATTTT. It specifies CASSFSEGGSRTDTQYF.

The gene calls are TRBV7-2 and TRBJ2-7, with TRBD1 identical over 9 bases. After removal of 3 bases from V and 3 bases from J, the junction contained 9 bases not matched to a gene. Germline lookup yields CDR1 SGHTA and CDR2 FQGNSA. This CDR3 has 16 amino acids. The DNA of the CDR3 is TGTGCCAGCAGCTTGCCGACAGGGGGAGCTGACTACGAGCAGTACTTC. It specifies CASSLPTGGADYEQYF.

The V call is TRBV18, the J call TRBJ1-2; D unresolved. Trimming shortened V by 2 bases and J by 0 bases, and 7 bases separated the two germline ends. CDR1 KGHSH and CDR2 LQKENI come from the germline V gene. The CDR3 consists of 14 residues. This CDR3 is CASSPEITNYGYTF. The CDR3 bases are TGTGCCAGCTCACCAGAGATAACTAACTATGGCTACACCTTC.

CDR3 coding DNA: TGTGCCAGCAAGTGGGCGGGAGGGGGCAATGAGCAGTTCTTC. Its translation: CASKWAGGGNEQFF. V usage is TRBV7-9 and J usage is TRBJ2-1; the match to TRBD2 covers 9 bases. V was clipped by 7 bases and J by 6 bases; unmatched bases: 7. Germline V gives CDR1 SEHNR, CDR2 FQNEAQ (reference sequence). CDR3 length: 14 amino acids.

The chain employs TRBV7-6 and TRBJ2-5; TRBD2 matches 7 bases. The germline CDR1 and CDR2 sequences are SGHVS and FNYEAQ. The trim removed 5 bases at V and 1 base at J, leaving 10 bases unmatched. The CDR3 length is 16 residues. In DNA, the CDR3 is TGTGCCAGCAGCCCAAGGAACAGCGGGGCCCAAGAGACCCAGTACTTC. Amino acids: CASSPRNSGAQETQYF.

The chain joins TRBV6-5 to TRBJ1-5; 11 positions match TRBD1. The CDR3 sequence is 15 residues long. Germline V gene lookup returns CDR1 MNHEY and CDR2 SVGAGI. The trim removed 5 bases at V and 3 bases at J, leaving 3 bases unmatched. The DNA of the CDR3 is TGTGCCAGCAGTCCGGACAGGGGGCCCAATCAGCCCCAGCATTTT. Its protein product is CASSPDRGPNQPQHF.

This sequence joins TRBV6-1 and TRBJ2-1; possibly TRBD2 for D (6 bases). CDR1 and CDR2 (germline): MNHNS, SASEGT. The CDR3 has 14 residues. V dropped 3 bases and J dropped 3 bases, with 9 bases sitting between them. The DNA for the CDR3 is TGTGCCAGCAGTGACCAGGACTACTACAATGAGCAGTTCTTC. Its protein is CASSDQDYYNEQFF.

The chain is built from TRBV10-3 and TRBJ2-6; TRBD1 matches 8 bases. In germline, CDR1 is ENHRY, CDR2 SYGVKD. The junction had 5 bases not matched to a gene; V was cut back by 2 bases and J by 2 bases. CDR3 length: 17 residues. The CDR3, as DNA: TGTGCCATCAGTGAGGGACAGGGTCTAACTGGGGCCAACGTCCTGACTTTC. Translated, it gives CAISEGQGLTGANVLTF.

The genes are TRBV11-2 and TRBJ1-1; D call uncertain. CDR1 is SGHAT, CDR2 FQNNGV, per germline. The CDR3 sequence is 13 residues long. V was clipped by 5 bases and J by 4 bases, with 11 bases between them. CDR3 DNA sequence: TGTGCCAGCAGCCTCGGGAGTCTCACTGAAGCTTTCTTT. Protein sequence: CASSLGSLTEAFF.

CDR3 sequence reads: CASSLAGTTNEQFF. The CDR3 coding sequence is TGCGCCAGCAGCTTGGCCGGGACTACGAATGAGCAGTTCTTC. The V gene is TRBV5-1, the J gene TRBJ2-1, with TRBD2 identical over 7 bases. The J segment lost 7 bases and the V segment lost 0 bases, leaving 4 bases of the junction unmatched. There are 14 residues in the CDR3. The germline CDR1 and CDR2 sequences are SGHRS and YFSETQ. Complete variable domain (other parts from reference TRBV5-1 and TRBJ2-1): KAGVTQTPRYLIKTRGQQVTLSCSPISGHRSVSWYQQTPGQGLQFLFEYFSETQRNKGNFPGRFSGRQFSNSRSEMNVSTLELGDSALYLCASSLAGTTNEQFFGPGTRLTVL.

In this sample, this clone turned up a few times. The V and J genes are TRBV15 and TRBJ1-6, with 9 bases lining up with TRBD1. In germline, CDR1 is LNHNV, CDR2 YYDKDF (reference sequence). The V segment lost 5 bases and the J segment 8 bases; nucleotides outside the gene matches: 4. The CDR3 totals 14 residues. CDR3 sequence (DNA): TGTGCCACCAGCCGGGACAGGGACCATTCACCCCTCCACTTT. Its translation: CATSRDRDHSPLHF. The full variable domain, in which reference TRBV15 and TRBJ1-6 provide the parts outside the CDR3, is DAMVIQNPRYQVTQFGKPVTLSCSQTLNHNVMYWYQQKSSQAPKLLFHYYDKDFNNEADTPDNFQSRRPNTSFCFLDIRSPGLGDTAMYLCATSRDRDHSPLHFGNGTRLTVT.

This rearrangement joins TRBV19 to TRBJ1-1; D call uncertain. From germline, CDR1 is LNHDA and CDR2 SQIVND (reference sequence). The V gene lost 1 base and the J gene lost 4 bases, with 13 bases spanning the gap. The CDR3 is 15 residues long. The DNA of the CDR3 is TGTGCCAGTAGTATAGCAGCGATGGGAGGCACTGAAGCTTTCTTT. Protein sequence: CASSIAAMGGTEAFF.